A single sample is the source of the 21 T cell receptor beta chains below, sequenced in a study of OX40 agonist ivuxolimab in advanced cancers. Generated by immunoSEQ multiplex PCR, the TCRdb table keeps only in-frame clones and is missing some. The sample shows tens of thousands of clones, approximately 91% of them seen only once. This material consisted of CD4+ or CD8+ T cells sorted from blood, taken in a trial of the OX40 agonist ivuxolimab. The source is an adult with an advanced solid tumor such as melanoma, head and neck, liver or kidney cancer.

The chain couples TRBV5-8 to TRBJ2-1; tentative D call: TRBD1 (5 bases). The CDR3 covers 15 residues. V dropped 0 bases and J dropped 4 bases, with 11 bases sitting between them. Germline V CDR1 and CDR2: SGHTS, YDEGEE. CDR3 sequence: CASSLGQGRYNEQFF. CDR3 bases: TGTGCCAGCAGCTTGGGGCAGGGAAGATACAATGAGCAGTTCTTC.

CDR3 nucleotide sequence: TGTGCCAGTAGACAGGGGGCAGGAGACACTGAAGCTTTCTTT. It yields the protein CASRQGAGDTEAFF. V usage is TRBV19 and J usage is TRBJ1-1, with TRBD1 matching 9 bases. The junction had 5 bases not matched to a gene; V was cut back by 6 bases and J by 3 bases. CDR1 is LNHDA and CDR2 is SQIVND in the germline V gene (reference sequence). This CDR3 region has 14 residues.

J is TRBJ2-1 and V is TRBV10-3; the D gene is possibly TRBD2 (6 bases). From germline, CDR1 is ENHRY and CDR2 SYGVKD. CDR3 size: 15 residues. Trimming took 3 bases from V and 7 from J, leaving 16 bases between them. CDR3 loop: CAISDLGGNANEQFF. DNA for the CDR3: TGTGCCATCAGTGATCTTGGCGGGAATGCGAATGAGCAGTTCTTC.

V and J are TRBV7-2 and TRBJ1-2; D is perhaps TRBD1 (6 bases). Germline CDR1 and CDR2: SGHTA and FQGNSA. Trimming took 1 base from V and 4 from J, leaving 13 bases between them. CDR3 length equals 15 residues. CDR3 in DNA: TGTGCCAGCAGCTTAGACAGGGTGGTGTCCTATGGCTACACCTTC. Its protein product is CASSLDRVVSYGYTF.

The chain combines TRBV5-5 with TRBJ1-3; the D gene is possibly TRBD1 (6 bases). The CDR3 is 15 residues long. CDR1 SGHKS and CDR2 YYEKEE come from the germline V gene (reference sequence). Trimming cost V 0 bases and J 2 bases, with 9 bases left between them. The CDR3 coding sequence is TGTGCCAGCAGCTTGGCGGGGGGGCCTGGAAACACCATATATTTT. This gives the protein CASSLAGGPGNTIYF.

The rearrangement joins TRBV5-4 to TRBJ2-7; D is possibly TRBD1 or TRBD2 (5 bases each). The CDR3 loop spans 14 amino acids. Germline values: CDR1 SGHNT, CDR2 YYREEE (reference sequence). The V end was cut by 3 bases, the J end by 4 bases, with 14 bases between. This chain's CDR3 is CASSWDQRSYEQYF. CDR3 coding DNA: TGTGCCAGCAGCTGGGACCAACGTTCTTACGAGCAGTACTTC.

The chain carries TRBV30 and TRBJ2-1; 7 bases match TRBD1. Unmatched junction bases numbered 13, after V lost 5 bases and J lost 15 bases. Germline V lookup: CDR1 GTSNPN, CDR2 SVGIG (reference sequence). This CDR3 region has 12 residues. CDR3 residues: CAWSPGQTTGFF. CDR3 DNA: TGTGCCTGGTCCCCGGGACAGACGACGGGGTTCTTC.

This chain joins TRBV5-8 and TRBJ1-2; 7 nucleotides agree with TRBD1. Germline V gives CDR1 SGHTS, CDR2 YDEGEE. The ends lost 1 base at V and 7 bases at J; junction bases unmatched: 10. This CDR3 spans 15 amino acids. The CDR3 sequence is CASSLWARTGRGYTF. DNA for the CDR3: TGTGCCAGCAGCTTGTGGGCGCGGACAGGACGTGGCTACACCTTC. The whole variable domain, filled in from reference TRBV5-8 and TRBJ1-2, reads EAGVTQSPTHLIKTRGQQATLRCSPISGHTSVYWYQQALGLGLQFLLWYDEGEERNRGNFPPRFSGRQFPNYSSELNVNALELEDSALYLCASSLWARTGRGYTFGSGTRLTVV.

This clone has just a few counts. The J gene is TRBJ1-1, the V gene TRBV2; D is unresolved. The V gene's germline CDR1 is SNHLY and CDR2 FYNNEI. CDR3 length: 16 amino acids. With 7 bases removed from V and 3 bases from J, the gap between germline ends came to 21 bases. CDR3: CASISREEGSDTEAFF. In nucleotides, the CDR3 is TGTGCCAGCATAAGTCGGGAAGAAGGGTCGGACACTGAAGCTTTCTTT.

The rearrangement uses TRBV5-5 and TRBJ2-7, with TRBD1 as a possible D gene (5 bases). The V end lost 0 bases, the J end lost 0 bases, and 10 bases lay between the germline ends. Germline V gives CDR1 SGHKS, CDR2 YYEKEE (reference sequence). CDR3 length: 15 residues. The DNA of the CDR3 is TGTGCCAGCAGCTTGGGGCCAGGGAACTCCTACGAGCAGTACTTC. Encoded protein: CASSLGPGNSYEQYF.

The chain employs TRBV7-2 and TRBJ2-7; the D is unclear. The V gene's germline CDR1 is SGHTA and CDR2 FQGNSA. V lost 0 bases, J lost 2 bases, and 8 bases lay in between. CDR3 length equals 14 residues. CDR3 DNA: TGTGCCAGCAGCTTAGCCCAAGGGCCCTACGAGCAGTACTTC. This codes for CASSLAQGPYEQYF. The whole variable domain, filled in from reference TRBV7-2 and TRBJ2-7, reads GAGVSQSPSNKVTEKGKDVELRCDPISGHTALYWYRQSLGQGLEFLIYFQGNSAPDKSGLPSDRFSAERTGGSVSTLTIQRTQQEDSAVYLCASSLAQGPYEQYFGPGTRLTVT.

The rearrangement links TRBV5-4 to TRBJ2-3, with D tentatively TRBD1 or TRBD2 (7 bases each). CDR1 is SGHNT and CDR2 is YYREEE in the germline V gene (reference sequence). V lost 1 base and J lost 5, with 11 bases in between. The CDR3 is 14 residues long. This CDR3 is CASSLKRDRDTQYF. The CDR3 DNA follows: TGTGCCAGCAGCTTGAAGCGGGACAGAGATACGCAGTATTTT.

The V and J genes are TRBV6-1 and TRBJ2-3; D is uncertain. V gave up 5 bases and J gave up 3 bases, with 15 bases separating them. CDR3 length equals 15 residues. Per germline, CDR1 MNHNS and CDR2 SASEGT. The CDR3 is CASSLAGDLTDTQYF. CDR3 nucleotide sequence: TGTGCCAGCAGTCTGGCCGGAGACCTTACAGATACGCAGTATTTT.

CDR3 nucleotides: TGTGCCAGCAGCCGGGAGACCCAGTACTTC. It specifies CASSRETQYF. The chain recombines TRBV4-2 with TRBJ2-5, with D hard to call. Between the trimmed V and J ends, which lost 4 bases and 5 bases, there was a span of 2 bases. The CDR3 is made up of 10 amino acids. From germline, CDR1 is LGHNA and CDR2 YNFKEQ.

The chain uses TRBV18 and TRBJ2-7, with 9 bases identical to TRBD2. Germline CDR1 and CDR2: KGHSH and LQKENI. The CDR3 has 15 residues. Unmatched junction bases numbered 8, after V lost 2 bases and J lost 6 bases. The chain's CDR3 is CASSPGLAGKREQYF. The CDR3 DNA sequence: TGTGCCAGCTCACCAGGGCTAGCGGGAAAACGCGAGCAGTACTTC.

The chain joins TRBV6-1 to TRBJ2-5, with TRBD2 as a possible D gene (6 bases). The CDR3 totals 14 residues. The V gene lost 8 bases and the J gene lost 4 bases, with 17 bases spanning the gap. Germline CDR1 and CDR2: MNHNS and SASEGT. CDR3 DNA sequence: TGTGCCAGCGGGCGTGGGGGGACGGGAGAGACCCAGTACTTC. Translated: CASGRGGTGETQYF.

The CDR3 bases are TGTGCCAGCAAAGCTTATACTAGCGGCTACGAGCAGTACTTC. It is translated as CASKAYTSGYEQYF. This rearrangement joins TRBV7-8 to TRBJ2-7; 8 nucleotides match TRBD2. CDR1 SGHVS and CDR2 FQNEAQ come from the germline V gene. CDR3 length equals 14 residues. Trimming at V came to 7 bases and at J to 3 bases, leaving 8 bases not matched to a gene.

The chain uses TRBV19 and TRBJ1-4, with D possibly matching TRBD1 (6 bases). Germline V gene sequence: CDR1 LNHDA, CDR2 SQIVND (reference sequence). This CDR3 is built from 15 residues. V was cut by 5 bases and J by 8 bases, with 18 bases left in between. CDR3 nucleotides: TGTGCCAGTAGTGGAAGGGGGACGATAGGCGAAAAACTGTTTTTT. Its translation is CASSGRGTIGEKLFF.

The chain joins TRBV7-9 to TRBJ1-5; maybe TRBD1 (6 bases). Trimming took 5 bases from V and 3 from J, leaving 14 bases between them. CDR1 and CDR2 from the germline V gene are SEHNR and FQNEAQ (reference sequence). The CDR3 sequence is 15 residues long. The CDR3 region is CASSPEGGDNQPQHF. The CDR3 region has the DNA TGTGCCAGCAGCCCCGAGGGGGGAGACAATCAGCCCCAGCATTTT.

V gene TRBV28 combines with J gene TRBJ2-7; D perhaps matches TRBD2 (5 bases). CDR1 MDHEN and CDR2 SYDVKM come from the germline V gene. V shed 3 bases and J shed 2 bases, with 8 bases lying between them. The CDR3 covers 13 residues. The CDR3 DNA reads as TGTGCCAGCAGTTTGAGCGGAGCCTACGAGCAGTACTTC. Protein sequence: CASSLSGAYEQYF.

The gene calls are TRBV5-4 and TRBJ2-5, with TRBD1 identical over 7 bases. V lost 3 bases to trimming and J lost 3 bases; unmatched junction nucleotides: 2. This CDR3 spans 13 amino acids. Germline V gene lookup returns CDR1 SGHNT and CDR2 YYREEE (reference sequence). The CDR3 region has the DNA TGTGCCAGCAGCTCCGGGACAGAAGAGACCCAGTACTTC. Residues: CASSSGTEETQYF.